These 26 T cell receptor beta chains were sequenced from one sample in a study of blood T cell repertoires in COVID-19. The assay was immunoSEQ multiplex PCR, and TCRdb's table has in-frame clones only and misses some. The data show roughly 300,000 clones, just over 85% seen once. The specimen was PBMCs or T cells enriched from blood (not recorded which). These receptors came from a woman in her 40s with acute COVID-19.

This clone was found a few times. The conserved phenylalanine or tryptophan normally closing the CDR3 is absent here, so this likely arose from a read error. The limits of the CDR3 on the DNA are not certain, so only TCRdb's listed CDR3 is given. This rearrangement joins TRBV20-1 to TRBJ1-1. In germline, CDR1 is DFQATT, CDR2 SNEGSKA (reference sequence). The CDR3 sequence runs 11 residues, both termini included. CDR3 loop: CSASHANQGGI.

This rearrangement joins TRBV2 to TRBJ2-5; D uncertain. The V end was cut by 8 bases, the J end by 1 base, with 17 bases between. The V gene's germline CDR1 is SNHLY and CDR2 FYNNEI. The CDR3 is 15 residues long. CDR3 sequence reads: CASSIQASSQETQYF. Here the CDR3 DNA reads TGTGCCAGCTCCATCCAAGCGTCCTCCCAAGAGACCCAGTACTTC.

The V call is TRBV5-6, the J call TRBJ2-1, with 12 bases aligning to TRBD2. There are 19 residues in the CDR3. Unmatched junction bases numbered 14, after V lost 0 bases and J lost 7 bases. Germline V lookup: CDR1 SGHDT, CDR2 YYEEEE. CDR3 in DNA: TGTGCCAGCAGCTTGGTCCTAGCGGGAGGGCGACCCTACCCGAATGAGCAGTTCTTC. This codes for CASSLVLAGGRPYPNEQFF.

This chain connects TRBV4-3 to TRBJ1-4; D gene uncertain. The CDR3 extends over 16 amino acids. V was cut by 5 bases and J by 0 bases, with 13 bases left in between. Germline CDR1 and CDR2: LGHNA and YSLEER. The CDR3 sequence: CASSKVIGATNEKLFF. The DNA for the CDR3 is TGCGCCAGCAGCAAAGTGATCGGTGCAACTAATGAAAAACTGTTTTTT.

The V and J genes are TRBV11-2 and TRBJ1-6; 8 bases are a match to TRBD1. Unmatched junction bases numbered 12, after V lost 8 bases and J lost 6 bases. The CDR3 sequence is 16 residues long. The V gene's germline CDR1 is SGHAT and CDR2 FQNNGV. The CDR3 protein is CASVGQGGRSNSPLHF. The CDR3 DNA follows: TGTGCCAGCGTTGGACAGGGAGGTCGGAGTAATTCACCCCTCCACTTT.

The genes are TRBV23-1 and TRBJ2-3; TRBD2 agrees at 12 bases. TRBV23-1 is classed as an ORF, of uncertain function. The CDR3 is 16 amino acids. V shed 6 bases, J shed 4 bases, and the junction held 8 bases outside the gene matches. CDR3 sequence reads: CASRQTSGRSPDTQYF. Here the CDR3 DNA reads TGCGCCAGCAGGCAGACTAGCGGGAGATCCCCAGATACGCAGTATTTT.

J is TRBJ2-5 and V is TRBV2; D might be TRBD2 (6 bases). Trimming pared 3 bases from V and 2 bases from J, leaving 7 bases between. CDR1 and CDR2 (germline): SNHLY, FYNNEI. The CDR3 consists of 13 residues. The CDR3 DNA sequence: TGTGCCAGCAGTGATAGCGGTCAAGAGACCCAGTACTTC. Amino acid sequence: CASSDSGQETQYF.

This chain links TRBV28 with TRBJ1-4; tentative D call: TRBD1 (5 bases). Trimming took off 4 bases at V and 0 bases at J, with 12 bases between the two ends. There are 16 residues in the CDR3. Germline assignment: CDR1 MDHEN and CDR2 SYDVKM. The CDR3 bases are TGTGCCAGCAGTTCCCCTGAGACAGCAACTAATGAAAAACTGTTTTTT. Translation gives CASSSPETATNEKLFF.

This sequence joins TRBV7-9 and TRBJ1-3, with TRBD1 as a possible D gene (5 bases). The CDR3 runs to 15 residues. V was shortened by 4 bases and J by 0 bases, with 10 bases between the two germline ends. The germline V gene has CDR1 SEHNR and CDR2 FQNEAQ (reference sequence). CDR3 region: CASSSYDSSGNTIYF. Written as DNA, the CDR3 is TGTGCCAGCAGCTCATACGACAGCTCTGGAAACACCATATATTTT.

As DNA, the CDR3 is TGTGCCAGCAGCTTAGGGACAGGATCTGGAAACACCATATATTTT. Protein sequence: CASSLGTGSGNTIYF. The chain recombines TRBV7-9 with TRBJ1-3; 7 nucleotides match TRBD1. The J segment lost 1 base and the V segment lost 1 base, leaving 1 base of the junction unmatched. CDR3 length: 15 residues. Germline lookup yields CDR1 SEHNR and CDR2 FQNEAQ (reference sequence).

The sample holds many counts of this clone. The rearrangement links TRBV4-2 to TRBJ1-3; a possible D gene is TRBD1 (5 bases). Per germline, CDR1 LGHNA and CDR2 YNFKEQ. The CDR3 contains 17 residues. The germline V and J ends were trimmed by 1 base and 0 bases, with 13 bases remaining between them. The DNA for the CDR3 is TGTGCCAGCAGCCAAGTAAGGGGTTCAAGCTCTGGAAACACCATATATTTT. Amino acids: CASSQVRGSSSGNTIYF.

The V and J genes are TRBV5-1 and TRBJ2-5, with 10 bases fitting TRBD1. CDR3 size: 15 residues. V gave up 3 bases and J gave up 5 bases; unmatched junction bases: 7. Germline CDR1 is SGHRS and CDR2 is YFSETQ. CDR3 amino acids: CASSSGQGKAETQYF. CDR3 nucleotides: TGCGCCAGCAGCTCGGGACAGGGGAAAGCGGAGACCCAGTACTTC.

The genes are TRBV14 and TRBJ2-7; tentative D call: TRBD2 (6 bases). CDR3 length equals 15 residues. V lost 0 bases to trimming and J lost 4 bases, with 13 bases between them. The germline V gene encodes CDR1 SGHDN and CDR2 FVKESK. The DNA of the CDR3 is TGTGCCAGCAGCCAAGACGGCGGAGGGGATTACGAGCAGTACTTC. This sequence encodes CASSQDGGGDYEQYF.

The chain recombines TRBV11-3 with TRBJ2-1; tentative D call: TRBD2 (6 bases). V lost 0 bases and J 2 bases, leaving 11 bases between the germline ends. CDR3 size: 16 residues. Germline loops: CDR1 SGHNT, CDR2 YENEEA. This CDR3 is CASSLDGSGPYNEQFF. The CDR3 DNA reads TGTGCCAGCAGCTTAGACGGGAGTGGTCCCTACAATGAGCAGTTCTTC.

This clone was seen only once. The chain employs TRBV28 and TRBJ1-4, with D perhaps matching TRBD1 (5 bases). The CDR3 runs to 17 residues. V lost 11 bases and J 4 bases, leaving 26 bases between the germline ends. From germline, CDR1 is MDHEN and CDR2 SYDVKM. CDR3 region: CAVSGVGAGHGNEKLFF. The CDR3, as DNA: TGTGCCGTCTCCGGGGTGGGTGCGGGGCATGGTAATGAAAAACTGTTTTTT.

The rearrangement joins TRBV7-6 to TRBJ2-3, with D perhaps matching TRBD2 (6 bases). Germline V lookup: CDR1 SGHVS, CDR2 FNYEAQ. This CDR3 has 15 amino acids. Trimming took 5 bases from V and 3 from J, leaving 15 bases between them. CDR3 in DNA: TGTGCCAGCAGCCCCAGACTAGATCGGACAGATACGCAGTATTTT. The encoded protein is CASSPRLDRTDTQYF.

The CDR3 region is CASSSSGTGNTGELFF. The CDR3 coding sequence is TGTGCCAGCAGCTCATCCGGGACAGGGAACACCGGGGAGCTGTTTTTT. The rearrangement links TRBV7-2 to TRBJ2-2; 8 bases align to TRBD1. With V trimmed by 4 bases and J by 1 base, 5 bases remained unmatched. The CDR3 has 16 residues. Germline CDR1 reads SGHTA; CDR2 reads FQGNSA.

The chain combines TRBV5-1 with TRBJ2-4; 12 bases agree with TRBD2. The V gene end was trimmed by 5 bases and the J gene end by 1 base; junction bases not matched to a gene: 7. Germline CDR1 reads SGHRS; CDR2 reads YFSETQ. The CDR3 is made up of 17 amino acids. The CDR3 DNA is TGCGCCAGCAGGCTAGCGGGAGGGCCCGGGGCCAAAAACATTCAGTACTTC. It is translated as CASRLAGGPGAKNIQYF.

This chain uses TRBV3-1 (or the pseudogene TRBV3-2) with TRBJ2-3; 8 bases align to TRBD2. Germline V lookup: CDR1 LGHDT, CDR2 YNNKEL (reference sequence). This CDR3 region has 15 residues. The ends lost 4 bases at V and 2 bases at J; junction bases unmatched: 5. The CDR3 bases are TGTGCCAGCAGCCGCCGGGGGGGGGACACAGATACGCAGTATTTT. This codes for CASSRRGGDTDTQYF.

V usage is TRBV3-1 (or the pseudogene TRBV3-2) and J usage is TRBJ1-1; D uncertain. The CDR3 loop spans 14 amino acids. The germline V gene has CDR1 LGHDT and CDR2 YNNKEL (reference sequence). Trimming removed 2 bases at V and 0 bases at J, with 7 bases between. In DNA form, the CDR3 reads TGTGCCAGCAGCCAACCCCAAATGAACACTGAAGCTTTCTTT. Its translation is CASSQPQMNTEAFF.

V usage is TRBV15 and J usage is TRBJ2-1, with 13 bases identical to TRBD2. The CDR3 sequence is 17 residues long. Germline trimming cut 5 bases from V and 2 bases from J; bases unmatched to any gene: 6. The germline V gene encodes CDR1 LNHNV and CDR2 YYDKDF (reference sequence). CDR3 DNA: TGTGCCACCAGCCGTCGGACTAGCGGGAGACCCTACAATGAGCAGTTCTTC. It translates to CATSRRTSGRPYNEQFF.

The rearrangement uses TRBV7-2 and TRBJ2-7; TRBD1 agrees at 7 bases. V trimming: 0 bases; J trimming: 3 bases; junction bases outside the gene matches: 5. Germline CDR1 reads SGHTA; CDR2 reads FQGNSA. This CDR3 is built from 15 residues. DNA of the CDR3: TGTGCCAGCAGCTTAGCAGGGACAGACCTCTACGAGCAGTACTTC. It specifies CASSLAGTDLYEQYF.

This sequence joins TRBV18 and TRBJ1-1; 9 bases agree with TRBD1. CDR1 is KGHSH and CDR2 is LQKENI in the germline V gene. This CDR3 region has 15 residues. After removal of 3 bases from V and 1 base from J, the junction contained 3 bases not matched to a gene. The CDR3 DNA reads as TGTGCCAGCTCACCGGACAGGGGTCCGAACACTGAAGCTTTCTTT. This codes for CASSPDRGPNTEAFF.

The chain is built from TRBV5-1 and TRBJ1-6; TRBD1 matches at 7 bases. The CDR3 is made up of 17 amino acids. Trimming removed 0 bases from V and 10 bases from J; junction bases left unmatched: 13. The V gene's germline CDR1 is SGHRS and CDR2 YFSETQ. The CDR3 sequence is CASSLAGGGGQGSPLHF. In DNA, the CDR3 is TGCGCCAGCAGCTTGGCTGGCGGAGGGGGCCAGGGATCACCCCTCCACTTT.

The chain uses TRBV10-3 and TRBJ2-5, with 8 bases identical to TRBD1. Trimming removed 9 bases from V and 2 bases from J; junction bases left unmatched: 8. The germline CDR1 and CDR2 sequences are ENHRY and SYGVKD. The CDR3 is made up of 14 amino acids. The CDR3 loop reads CAISRGQGQETQYF. The CDR3, as DNA: TGTGCCATAAGCCGAGGACAGGGACAAGAGACCCAGTACTTC.

This chain joins TRBV6-5 and TRBJ2-7; perhaps TRBD1 as D (6 bases). The CDR3 runs 15 residues. V shed 0 bases and J shed 2 bases, with 11 bases lying between them. Germline lookup yields CDR1 MNHEY and CDR2 SVGAGI. CDR3 coding DNA: TGTGCCAGCAGTTACTCGGTCAGGGGAGCCTACGAGCAGTACTTC. Translating gives CASSYSVRGAYEQYF.